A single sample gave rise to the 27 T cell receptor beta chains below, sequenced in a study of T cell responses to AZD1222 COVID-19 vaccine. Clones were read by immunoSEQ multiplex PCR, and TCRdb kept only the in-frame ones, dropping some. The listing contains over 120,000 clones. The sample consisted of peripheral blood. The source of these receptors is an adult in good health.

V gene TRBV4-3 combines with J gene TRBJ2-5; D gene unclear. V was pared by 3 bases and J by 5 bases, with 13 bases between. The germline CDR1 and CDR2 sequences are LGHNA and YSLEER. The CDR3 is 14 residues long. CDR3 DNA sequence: TGCGCCAGCAGCCAGTTTTACTTGGGGGAGACCCAGTACTTC. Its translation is CASSQFYLGETQYF.

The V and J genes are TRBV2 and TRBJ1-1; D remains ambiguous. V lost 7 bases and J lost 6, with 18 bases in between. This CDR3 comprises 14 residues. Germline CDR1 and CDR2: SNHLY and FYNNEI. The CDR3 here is CASIRTLGKSEAFF. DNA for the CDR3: TGTGCCAGCATCCGGACGCTAGGAAAATCTGAAGCTTTCTTT.

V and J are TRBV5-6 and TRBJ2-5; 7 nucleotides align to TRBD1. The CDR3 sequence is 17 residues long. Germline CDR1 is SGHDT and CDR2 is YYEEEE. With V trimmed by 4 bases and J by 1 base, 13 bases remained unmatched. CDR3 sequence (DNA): TGTGCCAGCAGCCCCCCGGGGACAGAACCACTCCAAGAGACCCAGTACTTC. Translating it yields CASSPPGTEPLQETQYF.

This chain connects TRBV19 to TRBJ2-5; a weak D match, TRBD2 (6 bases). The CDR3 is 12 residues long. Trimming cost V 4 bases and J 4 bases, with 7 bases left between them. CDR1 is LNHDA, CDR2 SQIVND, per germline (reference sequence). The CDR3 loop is CASSRLGETQYF. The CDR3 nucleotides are TGTGCCAGTAGTAGACTAGGAGAGACCCAGTACTTC.

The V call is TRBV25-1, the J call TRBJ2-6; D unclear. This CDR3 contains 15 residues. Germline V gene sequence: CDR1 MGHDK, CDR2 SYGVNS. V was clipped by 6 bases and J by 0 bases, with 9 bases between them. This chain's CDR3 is CASRPSSSGANVLTF. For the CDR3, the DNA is TGTGCCAGCAGGCCCAGCAGCTCTGGGGCCAACGTCCTGACTTTC.

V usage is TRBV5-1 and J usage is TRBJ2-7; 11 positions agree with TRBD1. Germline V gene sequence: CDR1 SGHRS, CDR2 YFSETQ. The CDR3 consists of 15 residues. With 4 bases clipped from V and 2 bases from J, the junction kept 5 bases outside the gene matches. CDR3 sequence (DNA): TGCGCCAGCAGCCGAAGGGGACAGGGGGCCTACGAGCAGTACTTC. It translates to CASSRRGQGAYEQYF.

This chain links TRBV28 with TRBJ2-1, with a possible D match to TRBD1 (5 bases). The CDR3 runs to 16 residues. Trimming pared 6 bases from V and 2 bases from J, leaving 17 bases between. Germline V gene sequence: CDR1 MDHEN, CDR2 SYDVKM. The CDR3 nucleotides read TGTGCCAGCAGCAAAAGCCTAGGGGTCCCCTACAATGAGCAGTTCTTC. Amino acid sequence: CASSKSLGVPYNEQFF.

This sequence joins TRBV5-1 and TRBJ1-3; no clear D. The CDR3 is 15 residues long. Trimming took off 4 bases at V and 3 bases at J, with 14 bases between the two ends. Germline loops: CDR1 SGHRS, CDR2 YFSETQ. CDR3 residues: CASSPGRGGGNTIYF. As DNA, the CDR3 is TGCGCCAGCAGCCCTGGGCGGGGTGGTGGAAACACCATATATTTT.

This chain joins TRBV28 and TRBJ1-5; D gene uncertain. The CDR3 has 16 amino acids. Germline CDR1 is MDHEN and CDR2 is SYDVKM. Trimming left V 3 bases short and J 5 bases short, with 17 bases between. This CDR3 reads CASSFGASRWDQPQHF. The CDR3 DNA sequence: TGTGCCAGCAGTTTTGGTGCCTCCAGGTGGGATCAGCCCCAGCATTTT.

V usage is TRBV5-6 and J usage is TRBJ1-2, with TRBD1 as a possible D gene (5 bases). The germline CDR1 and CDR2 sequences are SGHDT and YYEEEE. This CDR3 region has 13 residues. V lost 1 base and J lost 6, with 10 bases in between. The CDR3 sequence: CASSLKGRHGYTF. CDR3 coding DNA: TGTGCCAGCAGCTTGAAGGGGCGCCATGGCTACACCTTC.

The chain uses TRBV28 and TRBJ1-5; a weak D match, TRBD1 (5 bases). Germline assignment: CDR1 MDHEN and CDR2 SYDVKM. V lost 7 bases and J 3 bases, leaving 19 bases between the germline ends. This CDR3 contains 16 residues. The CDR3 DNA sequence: TGTGCCAGCATACAAGTCCCCGGGGGGACCAATCAGCCCCAGCATTTT. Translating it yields CASIQVPGGTNQPQHF.

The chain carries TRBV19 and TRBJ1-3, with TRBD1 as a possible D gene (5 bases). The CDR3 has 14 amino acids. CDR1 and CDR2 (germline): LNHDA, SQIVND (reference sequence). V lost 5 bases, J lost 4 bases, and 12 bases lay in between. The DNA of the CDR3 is TGTGCCAGTAGTCTAAGGACACCCGGAAACACCATATATTTT. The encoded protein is CASSLRTPGNTIYF.

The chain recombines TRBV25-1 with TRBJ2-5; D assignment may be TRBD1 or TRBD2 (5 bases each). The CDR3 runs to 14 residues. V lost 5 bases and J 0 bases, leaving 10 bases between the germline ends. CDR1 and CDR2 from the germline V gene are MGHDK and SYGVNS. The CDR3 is CASSYSGHQETQYF. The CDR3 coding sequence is TGTGCCAGCAGTTACTCGGGACACCAAGAGACCCAGTACTTC. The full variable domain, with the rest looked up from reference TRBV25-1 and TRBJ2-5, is EADIYQTPRYLVIGTGKKITLECSQTMGHDKMYWYQQDPGMELHLIHYSYGVNSTEKGDLSSESTVSRIRTEHFPLTLESARPSHTSQYLCASSYSGHQETQYFGPGTRLLVL.

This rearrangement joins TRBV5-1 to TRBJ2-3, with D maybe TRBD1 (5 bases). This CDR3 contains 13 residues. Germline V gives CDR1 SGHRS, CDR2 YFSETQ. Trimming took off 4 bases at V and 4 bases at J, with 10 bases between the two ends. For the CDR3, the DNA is TGCGCCAGCAGCGCAACAGGACCAGATACGCAGTATTTT. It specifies CASSATGPDTQYF.

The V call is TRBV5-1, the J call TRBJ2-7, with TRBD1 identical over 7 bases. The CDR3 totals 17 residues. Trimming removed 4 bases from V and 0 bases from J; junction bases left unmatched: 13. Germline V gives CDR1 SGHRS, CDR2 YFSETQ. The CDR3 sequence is CASSQRPPGQLSYEQYF. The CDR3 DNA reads TGCGCCAGCAGCCAAAGACCCCCGGGACAGCTCTCCTACGAGCAGTACTTC.

In DNA, the CDR3 is TGCAGCGTTCGTTCGGGTGGGACTGAAGCTTTCTTT. This translates into CSVRSGGTEAFF. The chain recombines TRBV29-1 with TRBJ1-1; D gene uncertain. Germline CDR1 and CDR2: SQVTM and ANQGSEA. V was cut by 5 bases and J by 5 bases, with 12 bases left in between. CDR3 length equals 12 residues.

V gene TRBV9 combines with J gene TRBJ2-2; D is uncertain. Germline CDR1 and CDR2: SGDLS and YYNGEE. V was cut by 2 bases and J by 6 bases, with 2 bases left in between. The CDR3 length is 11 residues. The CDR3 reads CASSVPGELFF. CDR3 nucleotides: TGTGCCAGCAGCGTCCCCGGGGAGCTGTTTTTT.

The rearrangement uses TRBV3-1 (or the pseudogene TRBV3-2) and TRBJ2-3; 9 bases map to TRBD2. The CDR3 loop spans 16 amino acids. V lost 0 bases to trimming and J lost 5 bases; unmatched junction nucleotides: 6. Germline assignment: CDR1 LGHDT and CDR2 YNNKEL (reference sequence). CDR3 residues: CASSQDRRGGIDTQYF. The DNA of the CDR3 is TGTGCCAGCAGCCAAGATCGGCGGGGGGGTATAGATACGCAGTATTTT.

The CDR3 here is CASSLTEYNSPLHF. In DNA form, the CDR3 reads TGTGCCAGTAGTCTGACGGAGTATAATTCACCCCTCCACTTT. J is TRBJ1-6 and V is TRBV19, with D hard to call. Trimming cost V 5 bases and J 4 bases, with 9 bases left between them. Germline assignment: CDR1 LNHDA and CDR2 SQIVND (reference sequence). The CDR3 runs 14 residues. Filled out from reference TRBV19 and TRBJ1-6, the complete variable domain reads DGGITQSPKYLFRKEGQNVTLSCEQNLNHDAMYWYRQDPGQGLRLIYYSQIVNDFQKGDIAEGYSVSREKKESFPLTVTSAQKNPTAFYLCASSLTEYNSPLHFGNGTRLTVT.

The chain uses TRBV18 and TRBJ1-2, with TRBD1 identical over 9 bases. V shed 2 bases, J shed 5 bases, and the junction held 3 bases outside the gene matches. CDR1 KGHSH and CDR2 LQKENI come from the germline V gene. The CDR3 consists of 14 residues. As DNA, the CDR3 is TGTGCCAGCTCACCAACCGGGACAGGGTATGGCTACACCTTC. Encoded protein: CASSPTGTGYGYTF.

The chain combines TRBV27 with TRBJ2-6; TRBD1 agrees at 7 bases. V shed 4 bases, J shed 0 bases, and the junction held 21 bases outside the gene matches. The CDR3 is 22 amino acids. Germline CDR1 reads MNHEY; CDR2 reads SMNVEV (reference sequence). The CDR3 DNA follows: TGTGCCAGCAGTTCTAGGGCCGCCCTGGGGACAGTCCTTACCTCTGGGGCCAACGTCCTGACTTTC. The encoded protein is CASSSRAALGTVLTSGANVLTF.

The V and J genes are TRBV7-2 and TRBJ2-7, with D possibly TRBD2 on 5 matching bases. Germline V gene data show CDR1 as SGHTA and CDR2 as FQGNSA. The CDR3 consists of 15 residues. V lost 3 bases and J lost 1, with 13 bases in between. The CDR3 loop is CASSFREGPSYEQYF. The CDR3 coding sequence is TGTGCCAGCAGCTTTCGGGAAGGACCATCCTACGAGCAGTACTTC.

The CDR3 DNA sequence: TGTGCCAGCAACTTACGGACCCGGGGGAATGAAAAACTGTTTTTT. Its protein is CASNLRTRGNEKLFF. The chain carries TRBV2 and TRBJ1-4, with D possibly matching TRBD1 (5 bases). Germline CDR1 is SNHLY and CDR2 is FYNNEI. This CDR3 comprises 15 residues. The V end was cut by 7 bases, the J end by 5 bases, with 17 bases between.

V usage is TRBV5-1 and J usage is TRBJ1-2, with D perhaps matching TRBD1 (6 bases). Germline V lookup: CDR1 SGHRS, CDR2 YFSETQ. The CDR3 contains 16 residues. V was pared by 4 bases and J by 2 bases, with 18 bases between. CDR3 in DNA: TGCGCCAGCAGCATCGGATTACAGGGTTCCAACTATGGCTACACCTTC. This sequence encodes CASSIGLQGSNYGYTF.

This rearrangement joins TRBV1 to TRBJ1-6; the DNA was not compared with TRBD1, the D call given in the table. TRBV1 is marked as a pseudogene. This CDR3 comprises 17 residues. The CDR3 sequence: CTSSRPQGCSYNSPLHF. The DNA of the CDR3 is TGCACCAGCAGCCGCCCCCAGGGGTGCTCCTATAATTCACCCCTCCACTTT.

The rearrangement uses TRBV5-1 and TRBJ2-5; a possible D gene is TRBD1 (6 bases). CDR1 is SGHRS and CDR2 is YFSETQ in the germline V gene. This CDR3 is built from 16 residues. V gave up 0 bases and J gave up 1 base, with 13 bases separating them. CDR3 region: CASSLGVGDTQETQYF. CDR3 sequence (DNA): TGCGCCAGCAGCTTGGGGGTTGGGGACACCCAAGAGACCCAGTACTTC.

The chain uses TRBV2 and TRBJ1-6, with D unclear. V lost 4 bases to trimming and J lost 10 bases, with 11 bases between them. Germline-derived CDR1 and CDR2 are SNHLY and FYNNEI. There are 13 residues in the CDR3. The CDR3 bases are TGTGCCAGCAGTGGTGAGGTTGGGTCACCCCTCCACTTT. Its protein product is CASSGEVGSPLHF. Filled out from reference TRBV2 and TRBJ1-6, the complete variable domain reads EPEVTQTPSHQVTQMGQEVILRCVPISNHLYFYWYRQILGQKVEFLVSFYNNEISEKSEIFDDQFSVERPDGSNFTLKIRSTKLEDSAMYFCASSGEVGSPLHFGNGTRLTVT.